This TCR beta chain was sequenced during a study of shared clonotypes between healthy human individuals. After removal of 4 bases from V and 3 bases from J, the junction contained 8 bases not matched to a gene. The CDR3 consists of 15 residues. The germline V gene encodes CDR1 MDHEN and CDR2 SYDVKM. Clones were sequenced by immunoSEQ multiplex PCR, and TCRdb holds only the in-frame ones, with some missing. The sample lists roughly 1.4 million clones, roughly 98.5% occurring once. The rearrangement joins TRBV28 to TRBJ2-7, with 8 nucleotides matching TRBD2. The sequence came from a young man in good health. The specimen sequenced was naive CD4+ T cells sorted from blood. This sample's subset: CD45RA+ positively selected. This CDR3 reads CASSSYWTSSYEQYF. In DNA, the CDR3 is TGTGCCAGCAGTTCCTACTGGACTAGCAGCTACGAGCAGTACTTC.